One and the same sample provided the 8 T cell receptor beta chains below, sequenced in a study of blood T cell repertoires in COVID-19. Generated by immunoSEQ multiplex PCR, the TCRdb table keeps only in-frame clones and is missing some. The table has 100,000 to 150,000 clones, 65% to 90% seen once. Sequencing input: peripheral blood. The receptor set was obtained from a man older than 75 with active or convalescent COVID-19.

V and J are TRBV9 and TRBJ2-1, with TRBD2 matching 7 bases. Germline assignment: CDR1 SGDLS and CDR2 YYNGEE. The ends lost 0 bases at V and 6 bases at J; junction bases unmatched: 12. The CDR3 is made up of 17 amino acids. The DNA of the CDR3 is TGTGCCAGCAGCGTAGACGGCGCGGGAGTAAAGGTCAATGAGCAGTTCTTC. This codes for CASSVDGAGVKVNEQFF.

This clone was recorded only once. The J gene is TRBJ2-2, the V gene TRBV6-6; the D gene is possibly TRBD2 (6 bases). This CDR3 region has 17 residues. The V gene lost 5 bases and the J gene lost 6 bases, with 22 bases spanning the gap. Germline lookup yields CDR1 MNHNY and CDR2 SVGAGI (reference sequence). CDR3 residues: CASSQAAGRIKAGELFF. For the CDR3, the DNA is TGTGCCAGCAGTCAGGCAGCGGGCAGGATCAAGGCCGGGGAGCTGTTTTTT.

V gene TRBV3-1 (or the pseudogene TRBV3-2) combines with J gene TRBJ2-2; 8 bases are shared with TRBD1. The germline V gene has CDR1 LGHDT and CDR2 YNNKEL (reference sequence). Trimming cost V 4 bases and J 6 bases; bases outside gene matches: 7. This CDR3 is built from 15 residues. The CDR3 DNA sequence: TGTGCCAGCAGCCGGACAGGGTGGGGATCCGGGGAGCTGTTTTTT. It encodes CASSRTGWGSGELFF.

The chain links TRBV2 to TRBJ2-2; D might be TRBD1 (6 bases). Germline loops: CDR1 SNHLY, CDR2 FYNNEI. V was pared by 7 bases and J by 5 bases, with 17 bases between. CDR3 length equals 15 residues. CDR3 bases: TGTGCCAGCAAGTACACAGGGTTGGAAACCGGGGAGCTGTTTTTT. As protein: CASKYTGLETGELFF. Combining the CDR3 with reference TRBV2 and TRBJ2-2 gives the whole variable domain EPEVTQTPSHQVTQMGQEVILRCVPISNHLYFYWYRQILGQKVEFLVSFYNNEISEKSEIFDDQFSVERPDGSNFTLKIRSTKLEDSAMYFCASKYTGLETGELFFGEGSRLTVL.

The chain links TRBV5-1 to TRBJ2-5, with 7 nucleotides matching TRBD2. CDR3 length equals 14 residues. Germline V gene sequence: CDR1 SGHRS, CDR2 YFSETQ. Losses at the gene ends were 4 bases for V and 1 base for J; bases not matched to a gene: 4. CDR3 in amino acids: CASSPGGPQETQYF. The CDR3 bases are TGCGCCAGCAGCCCGGGGGGACCCCAAGAGACCCAGTACTTC. The whole variable domain, remainder taken from reference TRBV5-1 and TRBJ2-5, is KAGVTQTPRYLIKTRGQQVTLSCSPISGHRSVSWYQQTPGQGLQFLFEYFSETQRNKGNFPGRFSGRQFSNSRSEMNVSTLELGDSALYLCASSPGGPQETQYFGPGTRLLVL.

The sample holds a few counts of this clone. This chain connects TRBV5-1 to TRBJ1-2; 9 bases fit TRBD1. V shed 4 bases, J shed 6 bases, and the junction held 4 bases outside the gene matches. Germline values: CDR1 SGHRS, CDR2 YFSETQ. This CDR3 spans 13 amino acids. CDR3 protein: CASSPGQGNGYTF. In nucleotides, the CDR3 is TGCGCCAGCAGCCCGGGACAGGGCAATGGCTACACCTTC.

The V call is TRBV5-5, the J call TRBJ1-2; D unresolved. Germline V lookup: CDR1 SGHKS, CDR2 YYEKEE (reference sequence). This CDR3 is 15 amino acids long. V was clipped by 0 bases and J by 2 bases, with 11 bases between them. CDR3 sequence (DNA): TGTGCCAGCAGCTTGGACCCACTACAAAACTATGGCTACACCTTC. This codes for CASSLDPLQNYGYTF.

The chain carries TRBV6-1 and TRBJ1-4; no reliable D call. This CDR3 contains 12 residues. The germline V gene has CDR1 MNHNS and CDR2 SASEGT. The ends were cut back, 1 base at V and 8 bases at J, with 5 bases in the middle. In DNA, the CDR3 is TGTGCCAGCAGTGAAGGGGAGGAAAAACTGTTTTTT. It encodes CASSEGEEKLFF.